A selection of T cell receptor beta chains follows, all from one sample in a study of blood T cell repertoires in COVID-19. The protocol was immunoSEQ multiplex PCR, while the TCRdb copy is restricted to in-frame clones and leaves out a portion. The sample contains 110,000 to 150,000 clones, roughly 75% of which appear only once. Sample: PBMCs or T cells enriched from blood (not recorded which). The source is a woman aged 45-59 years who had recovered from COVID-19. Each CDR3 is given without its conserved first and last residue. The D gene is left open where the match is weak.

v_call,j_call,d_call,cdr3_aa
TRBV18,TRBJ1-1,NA,ASSSRQTMNTEAF
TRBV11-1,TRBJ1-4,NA,ASSSAGTIEKLF
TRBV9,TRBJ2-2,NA,ASSVEGRGTGELF
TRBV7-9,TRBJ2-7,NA,ASSLGNYLWQY
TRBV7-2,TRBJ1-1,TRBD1,ASSSHRGTEAF
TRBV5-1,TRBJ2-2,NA,ASSLDSLTGELF
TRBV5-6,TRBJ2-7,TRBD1,ASSLVTSGQRLYEQY
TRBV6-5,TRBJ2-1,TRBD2,ASSLLAGGTNEQF
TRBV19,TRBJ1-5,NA,ASSIALTQGSQPQH
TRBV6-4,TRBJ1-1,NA,ASSEDGEGNTEAF
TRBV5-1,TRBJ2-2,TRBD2,ASSLAVAGVLTGELF
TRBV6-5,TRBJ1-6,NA,ASSRLGDRNSPLH
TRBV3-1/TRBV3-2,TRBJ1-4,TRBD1,ASSHLGQGYEKLF
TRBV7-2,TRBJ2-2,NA,ASSFQTSPGELF
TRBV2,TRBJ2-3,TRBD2,ASSLVAGGTQY
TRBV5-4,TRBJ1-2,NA,ASSLALSGYT
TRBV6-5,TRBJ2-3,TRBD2,ASSYFAGDTDTQY
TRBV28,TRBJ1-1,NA,ASGQMNTEAF
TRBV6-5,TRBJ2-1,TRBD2,ASTLRGENEQF